This passage covers 28 T cell receptor beta chains from one sample sequenced in a study of CXCR3-negative and CXCR3-positive naive CD8 T cells. Libraries were UMI-labeled 5' RACE TRB cDNA. Using the 5' RACE reads, TCRdb records one entry per CDR3 protein without DNA. This table holds 70,000 to 100,000 distinct CDR3 sequences. Input material: naive CXCR3- CD8+ T cells from blood. Subset given: CD45RO-CCR7+CD27+CD95- naive CD8+ T cells lacking CXCR3 (TNR3-). The receptors derive from a human donor in good health. Some clones in this sample may be carry-over from other donors' samples.

The genes are TRBV10-3 and TRBJ2-1; TCRdb outputs TRBD1, but without DNA this stays unchecked. The CDR3 covers 16 residues. CDR1 ENHRY and CDR2 SYGVKD come from the germline V gene. The CDR3 spells CAISELTGVSYNEQFF.

This chain links TRBV12-3 or TRBV12-4 with TRBJ2-2. The CDR3 spans 13 residues. The CDR3 protein is CASSLAGDGELFF.

This chain links TRBV20-1 with TRBJ2-1; without DNA, the TCRdb call of TRBD1 cannot be checked. Per the germline V gene, CDR1 is DFQATT and CDR2 is SNEGSKA (reference sequence). This CDR3 comprises 14 residues. CDR3 residues: CSALRGDAYSEQFF.

The genes are TRBV29-1 and TRBJ2-7; absent DNA, TCRdb's TRBD1 call cannot be checked. The CDR3 runs 13 residues. CDR1 is SQVTM and CDR2 is ANQGSEA in the germline V gene. Here the CDR3 reads CSARTGNSYEQYF.

The V call is TRBV15, the J call TRBJ1-2; TCRdb's assignment of TRBD1 cannot be checked, as there is no DNA. CDR3 length: 15 amino acids. Looked up from germline, CDR1 is LNHNV and CDR2 is YYDKDF (reference sequence). The CDR3 here is CATSRMGQSSYGYTF.

The chain employs TRBV7-9 and TRBJ2-1; TCRdb's D gene call, TRBD1, goes unchecked for lack of DNA. CDR1 is SEHNR and CDR2 is FQNEAQ in the germline V gene (reference sequence). This CDR3 spans 15 amino acids. The CDR3 loop reads CASSLGGVVYNEQFF.

The chain recombines TRBV10-3 with TRBJ2-7; TCRdb picks TRBD1, but there is no DNA to check that call. Germline-derived CDR1 and CDR2 are ENHRY and SYGVKD. The CDR3 consists of 16 residues. CDR3 sequence: CAISEPSGTGVGEQYF.

V is TRBV7-9 and J is TRBJ1-3. The CDR3 length is 13 residues. The germline V gene has CDR1 SEHNR and CDR2 FQNEAQ (reference sequence). The CDR3 here is CASDTRTGNTIYF.

The chain carries TRBV4-1 and TRBJ1-5. The CDR3 length is 16 residues. CDR1 and CDR2 from the germline V gene are MGHRA and YSYEKL. CDR3 residues: CASSQALGESNQPQHF.

The V and J genes are TRBV4-2 and TRBJ2-1; the TCRdb D gene call, TRBD2, has no DNA to confirm it. This CDR3 is built from 17 residues. Germline CDR1 is LGHNA and CDR2 is YNFKEQ. CDR3 sequence reads: CASSLLGSGGAHNEQFF.

The genes are TRBV7-9 and TRBJ2-3; TCRdb reports TRBD2, a call that lacks DNA to check it against. The CDR3 is made up of 16 amino acids. The germline V gene has CDR1 SEHNR and CDR2 FQNEAQ (reference sequence). The CDR3 reads CASSGQLGAWADTQYF.

V is TRBV5-1 and J is TRBJ1-5; with no DNA, the TCRdb D assignment of TRBD1 cannot be verified. Germline CDR1 reads SGHRS; CDR2 reads YFSETQ. The CDR3 runs to 16 residues. CDR3 loop: CASSPGQGGPNQPQHF.

The chain couples TRBV7-9 to TRBJ2-3. Germline lookup yields CDR1 SEHNR and CDR2 FQNEAQ (reference sequence). The CDR3 length is 11 residues. CDR3 residues: CASSLTDTQYF.

The V call is TRBV7-8, the J call TRBJ2-5; with no DNA, the TCRdb D assignment of TRBD2 cannot be verified. This CDR3 region has 15 residues. Germline loops: CDR1 SGHVS, CDR2 FQNEAQ. CDR3 loop: CASSLELAGGETQYF.

The rearrangement joins TRBV29-1 to TRBJ1-2; TCRdb indicates TRBD1, and absent DNA this call remains unverified. The germline CDR1 and CDR2 sequences are SQVTM and ANQGSEA. The CDR3 consists of 13 residues. The CDR3 loop is CSVEPGLGYGYTF.

The chain is built from TRBV29-1 and TRBJ2-2; TCRdb picks TRBD1, but there is no DNA to check that call. This CDR3 has 13 residues. Looked up from germline, CDR1 is SQVTM and CDR2 is ANQGSEA. The CDR3 spells CSANRGGTGELFF.

This rearrangement joins TRBV4-3 to TRBJ1-1; the TRBD1 assignment by TCRdb is unverifiable without DNA. The CDR3 loop spans 17 amino acids. CDR1 is LGHNA and CDR2 is YSLEER in the germline V gene. CDR3 amino acids: CASSEQGQGFRDTEAFF.

This chain connects TRBV7-9 to TRBJ2-5; TCRdb reports TRBD2, a call that lacks DNA to check it against. The CDR3 extends over 13 amino acids. CDR1 is SEHNR and CDR2 is FQNEAQ in the germline V gene (reference sequence). CDR3 amino acids: CATRGAHQETQYF. Full variable domain (outside the CDR3, taken from reference TRBV7-9 and TRBJ2-5): DTGVSQNPRHKITKRGQNVTFRCDPISEHNRLYWYRQTLGQGPEFLTYFQNEAQLEKSRLLSDRFSAERPKGSFSTLEIQRTEQGDSAMYLCATRGAHQETQYFGPGTRLLVL.

The chain links TRBV11-2 to TRBJ2-7; TCRdb's D gene call, TRBD1, goes unchecked for lack of DNA. CDR1 is SGHAT, CDR2 FQNNGV, per germline. The CDR3 spans 15 residues. Here the CDR3 reads CASSQGPDSIYDQYF. Full variable domain (rest looked up from reference TRBV11-2 and TRBJ2-7): EAGVAQSPRYKIIEKRQSVAFWCNPISGHATLYWYQQILGQGPKLLIQFQNNGVVDDSQLPKDRFSAERLKGVDSTLKIQPAKLEDSAVYLCASSQGPDSIYDQYFGPGTRLTVT.

CDR3 sequence: CASSSPGVPGELFF. The V call is TRBV28, the J call TRBJ2-2; TCRdb reports TRBD1, a call that lacks DNA to check it against. Germline V gives CDR1 MDHEN, CDR2 SYDVKM. The CDR3 sequence is 14 residues long.

The chain carries TRBV5-1 and TRBJ2-7; the D gene TCRdb calls, TRBD2, cannot be checked with no DNA. Germline CDR1 SGHRS, CDR2 YFSETQ. The CDR3 consists of 13 residues. This chain's CDR3 is CASSLEPGGEQYF.

This chain joins TRBV5-1 and TRBJ2-1; TCRdb's assignment of TRBD1 cannot be checked, as there is no DNA. The CDR3 is 15 amino acids. Germline CDR1 is SGHRS and CDR2 is YFSETQ. The CDR3 region is CASSGPQGINNEQFF.

The chain couples TRBV28 to TRBJ2-2; TCRdb reports TRBD2, a call that lacks DNA to check it against. CDR3 size: 18 residues. CDR1 and CDR2 from the germline V gene are MDHEN and SYDVKM. This CDR3 reads CASSTWTSGDPNTGELFF. Using reference TRBV28 and TRBJ2-2 for the parts outside the CDR3, the full variable domain is DVKVTQSSRYLVKRTGEKVFLECVQDMDHENMFWYRQDPGLGLRLIYFSYDVKMKEKGDIPEGYSVSREKKERFSLILESASTNQTSMYLCASSTWTSGDPNTGELFFGEGSRLTVL.

J is TRBJ2-2 and V is TRBV18; absent DNA, TCRdb's TRBD2 call cannot be checked. The CDR3 loop spans 13 amino acids. The germline V gene encodes CDR1 KGHSH and CDR2 LQKENI. The CDR3 spells CASPTSSTGELFF.

The chain uses TRBV28 and TRBJ1-1. Germline V lookup: CDR1 MDHEN, CDR2 SYDVKM. The CDR3 totals 12 residues. The chain's CDR3 is CASSNDATEAFF.

The chain combines TRBV20-1 with TRBJ1-1. The CDR3 spans 13 residues. CDR1 DFQATT and CDR2 SNEGSKA come from the germline V gene (reference sequence). CDR3 amino acids: CSARGLNTYEAFF.

The chain couples TRBV29-1 to TRBJ2-5; TCRdb's D call of TRBD1 is untestable without DNA. Per germline, CDR1 SQVTM and CDR2 ANQGSEA. The CDR3 covers 16 residues. This CDR3 is CSVEGARLGPQETQYF.

This chain connects TRBV7-6 to TRBJ2-7; without DNA, the TCRdb call of TRBD1 cannot be checked. This CDR3 has 15 amino acids. The germline V gene encodes CDR1 SGHVS and CDR2 FNYEAQ. CDR3 in amino acids: CASSPQQAGWDEQYF.